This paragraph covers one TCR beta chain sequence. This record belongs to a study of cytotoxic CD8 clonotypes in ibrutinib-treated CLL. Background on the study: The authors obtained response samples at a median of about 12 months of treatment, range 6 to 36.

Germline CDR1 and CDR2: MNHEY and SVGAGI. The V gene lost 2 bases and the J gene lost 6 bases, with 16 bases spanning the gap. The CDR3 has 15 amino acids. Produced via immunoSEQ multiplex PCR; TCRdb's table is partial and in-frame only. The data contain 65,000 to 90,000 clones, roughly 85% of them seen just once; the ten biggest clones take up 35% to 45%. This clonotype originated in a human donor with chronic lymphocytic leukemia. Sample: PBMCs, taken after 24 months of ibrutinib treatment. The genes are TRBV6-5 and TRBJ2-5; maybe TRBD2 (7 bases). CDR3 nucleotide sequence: TGTGCCAGCAGTTACGGAGGGGGGGCTGGGCAGACCCAGTACTTC. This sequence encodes CASSYGGGAGQTQYF.